This is a list of T cell receptor beta chains from one sample in a study of blood T cell repertoires in COVID-19. Using immunoSEQ multiplex PCR, the repertoire was profiled, and TCRdb retains in-frame clones only, with some absent. The profile shows some 130,000 clones, more than 60% of them singletons. The specimen was peripheral blood. These receptors all come from a woman between 65 and 79 years old with acute or convalescent COVID-19. Both conserved end residues are part of each CDR3. The order of the fields is V gene, D gene, J gene, clone size, CDR3 protein, CDR3 DNA. D genes are given only for firm matches. Clone size is stated in some rows and not others, as once, few, many or a class when expanded.

V: TRBV11-2
D: TRBD2
J: TRBJ2-1
size: many
CDR3: CASSPSGGYNEQFF
DNA: TGTGCCAGCAGCCCAAGCGGGGGCTACAATGAGCAGTTCTTC

V: TRBV3-1/TRBV3-2
D: -
J: TRBJ1-1
size: -
CDR3: CASSQDRGFDEAFF
DNA: TGTGCCAGCAGCCAAGACAGGGGATTTGATGAAGCTTTCTTT

V: TRBV18
D: -
J: TRBJ1-3
size: -
CDR3: CASSPATDSGNTIYF
DNA: TGTGCCAGCTCACCAGCGACTGACTCTGGAAACACCATATATTTT

V: TRBV28
D: TRBD1
J: TRBJ2-7
size: -
CDR3: CASSPGGADYEQYF
DNA: TGTGCCAGCAGTCCAGGGGGCGCAGACTACGAGCAGTACTTC

V: TRBV9
D: -
J: TRBJ2-7
size: few
CDR3: CASSVGGVSSYEQYF
DNA: TGTGCCAGCAGCGTAGGGGGGGTTAGCTCCTACGAGCAGTACTTC

V: TRBV18
D: -
J: TRBJ1-3
size: -
CDR3: CASSPQGGLSGNTIYF
DNA: TGTGCCAGCTCACCGCAGGGTGGCCTCTCTGGAAACACCATATATTTT

V: TRBV7-9
D: -
J: TRBJ2-3
size: -
CDR3: CASSPNRADTQYF
DNA: TGTGCCAGCAGTCCTAACAGGGCTGATACGCAGTATTTT

V: TRBV14
D: -
J: TRBJ2-5
size: -
CDR3: CASSQGWNVAGETQYF
DNA: TGTGCCAGCAGCCAAGGGTGGAATGTCGCCGGGGAGACCCAGTACTTC

V: TRBV6-2/TRBV6-3
D: -
J: TRBJ2-1
size: once
CDR3: CASSYLPGGEQFF
DNA: TGTGCCAGCAGTTACCTTCCGGGGGGCGAGCAGTTCTTC

V: TRBV19
D: TRBD1
J: TRBJ2-5
size: few
CDR3: CASSNSGDRGETQYF
DNA: TGTGCCAGTAGCAATAGCGGGGACAGGGGAGAGACCCAGTACTTC

V: TRBV27
D: -
J: TRBJ2-3
size: once
CDR3: CASSRQRQGGTDTQYF
DNA: TGTGCCAGCAGTAGGCAGCGTCAAGGAGGCACAGATACGCAGTATTTT

V: TRBV4-3
D: -
J: TRBJ2-3
size: -
CDR3: CASGENRGGPDTQYF
DNA: TGCGCCAGCGGGGAGAACAGGGGGGGGCCAGATACGCAGTATTTT

V: TRBV11-2
D: -
J: TRBJ1-2
size: -
CDR3: CASSFNPSDFIYTF
DNA: TGTGCCAGCAGCTTTAACCCATCGGACTTTATCTACACCTTC

V: TRBV5-1
D: TRBD1
J: TRBJ2-7
size: -
CDR3: CASSSDRGSYEQYF
DNA: TGCGCCAGCAGCTCGGACAGGGGCTCCTACGAGCAGTACTTC

V: TRBV28
D: -
J: TRBJ2-7
size: few
CDR3: CASGRARYEQYF
DNA: TGTGCCAGCGGGCGGGCGCGCTACGAGCAGTACTTC

V: TRBV5-6
D: TRBD1
J: TRBJ2-2
size: once
CDR3: CASSRPGQGFTGELFF
DNA: TGTGCCAGCAGCCGACCGGGACAGGGATTTACCGGGGAGCTGTTTTTT

V: TRBV5-1
D: -
J: TRBJ1-1
size: many
CDR3: CASCLQALNTEAFF
DNA: TGCGCCAGCTGTTTACAGGCATTGAACACTGAAGCTTTCTTT

V: TRBV6-6
D: -
J: TRBJ1-6
size: -
CDR3: CASSSEQGNNSPLHF
DNA: TGTGCCAGCAGTTCGGAGCAGGGTAATAATTCACCCCTCCACTTT

V: TRBV5-5
D: -
J: TRBJ2-2
size: -
CDR3: CASSFVLADTGELFF
DNA: TGTGCCAGCAGCTTCGTGCTAGCCGACACCGGGGAGCTGTTTTTT

V: TRBV9
D: TRBD2
J: TRBJ2-3
size: many
CDR3: CASSAPTSGTTDTQYF
DNA: TGTGCCAGCAGCGCTCCAACTAGCGGGACCACAGATACGCAGTATTTT

V: TRBV5-6
D: -
J: TRBJ1-6
size: -
CDR3: CASSLEDFNSPLHF
DNA: TGTGCCAGCAGCTTGGAGGACTTCAATTCACCCCTCCACTTT

V: TRBV27
D: -
J: TRBJ2-5
size: -
CDR3: CASSFSGQETQYF
DNA: TGTGCCAGCAGTTTTTCGGGTCAAGAGACCCAGTACTTC

V: TRBV19
D: -
J: TRBJ1-5
size: -
CDR3: CASSTLLRYSNQPQHF
DNA: TGTGCCAGTAGTACCTTGCTCCGGTATAGCAATCAGCCCCAGCATTTT

V: TRBV5-6
D: TRBD2
J: TRBJ2-7
size: -
CDR3: CASSLAGAGGAYEQYF
DNA: TGTGCCAGCAGCTTGGCGGGAGCGGGAGGCGCCTACGAGCAGTACTTC

V: TRBV7-9
D: -
J: TRBJ1-1
size: -
CDR3: CASSLVGRREVAEAFF
DNA: TGTGCCAGCAGCTTAGTTGGCAGACGTGAGGTCGCTGAAGCTTTCTTT

V: TRBV4-2
D: TRBD2
J: TRBJ2-2
size: -
CDR3: CASSPGLAVGTGELFF
DNA: TGTGCCAGCAGCCCCGGACTAGCTGTAGGCACCGGGGAGCTGTTTTTT

V: TRBV5-4
D: -
J: TRBJ2-1
size: -
CDR3: CASSWMGARNEQFF
DNA: TGTGCCAGCAGCTGGATGGGGGCAAGGAATGAGCAGTTCTTC

V: TRBV13
D: TRBD1
J: TRBJ1-4
size: -
CDR3: CASSLQGGWTNEKLFF
DNA: TGTGCCAGCAGCCTTCAGGGGGGATGGACTAATGAAAAACTGTTTTTT

V: TRBV7-9
D: TRBD1
J: TRBJ2-1
size: -
CDR3: CASSGGQGYNEQFF
DNA: TGTGCCAGCAGCGGAGGACAGGGTTACAATGAGCAGTTCTTC

V: TRBV28
D: TRBD1
J: TRBJ1-6
size: -
CDR3: CASSPRPDRGNSPLHF
DNA: TGTGCCAGCAGTCCCAGACCCGACAGGGGTAATTCACCCCTCCACTTT

V: TRBV12-3/TRBV12-4
D: -
J: TRBJ2-5
size: -
CDR3: CASSPKETQYF
DNA: TGTGCCAGCAGCCCTAAAGAGACCCAGTACTTC

V: TRBV15
D: -
J: TRBJ2-7
size: -
CDR3: CATSREGVTEQYF
DNA: TGTGCCACCAGCAGAGAAGGGGTGACCGAGCAGTACTTC

V: TRBV7-8
D: -
J: TRBJ2-2
size: few
CDR3: CASSFRSGDLGELFF
DNA: TGTGCCAGCAGCTTTCGTTCAGGGGATTTAGGGGAGCTGTTTTTT

V: TRBV9
D: TRBD2
J: TRBJ2-7
size: -
CDR3: CASSGPGTSRYEQYF
DNA: TGTGCCAGCAGCGGCCCCGGGACTAGTCGATACGAGCAGTACTTC

V: TRBV7-2
D: -
J: TRBJ1-2
size: -
CDR3: CASSGGTGANYGYTF
DNA: TGTGCCAGCAGCGGGGGGACTGGAGCTAACTATGGCTACACCTTC

V: TRBV19
D: TRBD1
J: TRBJ1-5
size: -
CDR3: CATRQGRVGNQPQHF
DNA: TGTGCCACCCGACAGGGGAGGGTGGGCAATCAGCCCCAGCATTTT

V: TRBV6-5
D: -
J: TRBJ1-2
size: few
CDR3: CASRITLTGIGYTF
DNA: TGTGCCAGCAGAATTACCCTAACAGGGATTGGCTACACCTTC

V: TRBV10-3
D: -
J: TRBJ1-2
size: few
CDR3: CAIMPDVGGYGYTF
DNA: TGTGCCATCATGCCCGATGTGGGGGGCTATGGCTACACCTTC

V: TRBV6-5
D: -
J: TRBJ2-7
size: -
CDR3: CASSYSQYPSTYEQYF
DNA: TGTGCCAGCAGTTACTCTCAGTACCCTTCGACTTACGAGCAGTACTTC

V: TRBV6-6
D: -
J: TRBJ1-5
size: -
CDR3: CASMGRGNQPQHF
DNA: TGTGCCAGCATGGGGCGGGGGAATCAGCCCCAGCATTTT

V: TRBV5-6
D: TRBD2
J: TRBJ2-3
size: -
CDR3: CASSSRLAGGRTDTQYF
DNA: TGTGCCAGCAGCTCTAGACTAGCGGGGGGGCGAACAGATACGCAGTATTTT